These 16 T cell receptor beta chains share one sample of origin, sequenced in a study of identifying expanded T cells in peripheral blood. TCRdb keeps only in-frame clones here, not all; method: immunoSEQ multiplex PCR. This sample has roughly 100,000 clones; 88% occur once, and the top ten carry about 3.9%. Sequenced sample: blood. These TCRs come from a person aged 18 to 75 in good health.

The V call is TRBV2, the J call TRBJ2-5; D perhaps matches TRBD1 (5 bases). Deletions cut 8 bases from V and 5 bases from J, with 9 bases between. The CDR3 is made up of 11 amino acids. CDR1 and CDR2 (germline): SNHLY, FYNNEI. Here the CDR3 DNA reads TGTGCCAGCGGGGCCGAGGAGACCCAGTACTTC. Protein product: CASGAEETQYF. The complete variable domain, with remaining parts taken from reference TRBV2 and TRBJ2-5, reads EPEVTQTPSHQVTQMGQEVILRCVPISNHLYFYWYRQILGQKVEFLVSFYNNEISEKSEIFDDQFSVERPDGSNFTLKIRSTKLEDSAMYFCASGAEETQYFGPGTRLLVL.

To note about this clone: Other DNA sequences in this specimen translate into the identical CDR3. V usage is TRBV30 and J usage is TRBJ1-1; no clear D gene. There are 13 residues in the CDR3. The germline CDR1 and CDR2 sequences are GTSNPN and SVGIG (reference sequence). With 0 bases removed from V and 3 bases from J, the gap between germline ends came to 8 bases. Here the CDR3 reads CAWSVRRDTEAFF. The CDR3 DNA follows: TGTGCCTGGAGTGTACGTAGAGACACTGAAGCTTTCTTT.

In DNA, the CDR3 is TGTGCCAGCGGGATTGTAGCGGGGATTAATGAAAAACTGTTTTTT. It yields the protein CASGIVAGINEKLFF. The rearrangement uses TRBV28 and TRBJ1-4; D unresolved. Trimming left V 8 bases short and J 4 bases short, with 17 bases between. The germline CDR1 and CDR2 sequences are MDHEN and SYDVKM. The CDR3 sequence is 15 residues long.

The chain links TRBV5-4 to TRBJ1-3; D perhaps matches TRBD1 (6 bases). Germline values: CDR1 SGHNT, CDR2 YYREEE (reference sequence). The CDR3 sequence is 15 residues long. V lost 4 bases, J lost 2 bases, and 13 bases lay in between. The CDR3 coding sequence is TGTGCCAGCAGCCCCCAGGGGCGAACTGGAAACACCATATATTTT. It specifies CASSPQGRTGNTIYF. Complete variable domain (other parts from reference TRBV5-4 and TRBJ1-3): ETGVTQSPTHLIKTRGQQVTLRCSSQSGHNTVSWYQQALGQGPQFIFQYYREEENGRGNFPPRFSGLQFPNYSSELNVNALELDDSALYLCASSPQGRTGNTIYFGEGSWLTVV.

The CDR3 reads CASLTTVGMRQETQYF. CDR3 DNA: TGTGCCAGCCTAACCACGGTCGGCATGAGGCAAGAGACCCAGTACTTC. The genes are TRBV28 and TRBJ2-5; D ambiguous. V was pared by 8 bases and J by 2 bases, with 21 bases between. The germline V gene has CDR1 MDHEN and CDR2 SYDVKM. This CDR3 spans 16 amino acids. The full variable domain, with the rest looked up from reference TRBV28 and TRBJ2-5, is DVKVTQSSRYLVKRTGEKVFLECVQDMDHENMFWYRQDPGLGLRLIYFSYDVKMKEKGDIPEGYSVSREKKERFSLILESASTNQTSMYLCASLTTVGMRQETQYFGPGTRLLVL.

V is TRBV9 and J is TRBJ2-1, with TRBD2 matching 9 bases. J gave up 9 bases and V 5 bases, and 15 bases lay outside the gene matches. Germline values: CDR1 SGDLS, CDR2 YYNGEE. CDR3 size: 16 residues. CDR3 residues: CASSEESGRSMGEQFF. The DNA for the CDR3 is TGTGCCAGCAGTGAGGAAAGCGGGAGGAGTATGGGTGAGCAGTTCTTC.

The chain uses TRBV5-1 and TRBJ2-1; 7 bases are a match to TRBD2. The CDR3 sequence is 13 residues long. CDR1 SGHRS and CDR2 YFSETQ come from the germline V gene. V lost 5 bases and J lost 9; bases outside the gene matches: 8. The CDR3 DNA is TGCGCCAGCAGGGGCGGGAGTTTCGGTGAGCAGTTCTTC. Translating gives CASRGGSFGEQFF.

This chain connects TRBV19 to TRBJ2-5, with 8 bases identical to TRBD2. Trimming at V came to 4 bases and at J to 5 bases, leaving 12 bases not matched to a gene. CDR1 is LNHDA, CDR2 SQIVND, per germline (reference sequence). CDR3 length equals 16 residues. The CDR3 nucleotides read TGTGCCAGTAGTAGAACCGGGACTAGTCCTTGGGAGACCCAGTACTTC. Its protein is CASSRTGTSPWETQYF.

V and J are TRBV6-1 and TRBJ2-5; a possible D gene is TRBD1 (6 bases). Trimming left V 5 bases short and J 5 bases short, with 12 bases between. This CDR3 region has 13 residues. The germline CDR1 and CDR2 sequences are MNHNS and SASEGT. CDR3 region: CASSTTGPETQYF. The CDR3 bases are TGTGCCAGCAGTACGACAGGTCCCGAGACCCAGTACTTC.

The chain combines TRBV6-4 with TRBJ1-1, with D tentatively TRBD1 (5 bases). Germline V gene lookup returns CDR1 MRHNA and CDR2 SNTAGT. The length of the CDR3 is 14 residues. V was trimmed by 8 bases and J by 7 bases, leaving 20 bases between them. CDR3: CASSPTGDSSEAFF. The CDR3 DNA reads TGTGCCAGCTCCCCGACGGGGGATTCGAGTGAAGCTTTCTTT.

This clone turned up a few times. CDR3 nucleotides: TGTGCCAGCAGTGAATATAGTGGGTCTTCCTACGAGCAGTACTTC. This sequence encodes CASSEYSGSSYEQYF. The chain is built from TRBV6-1 and TRBJ2-7; D call uncertain. V lost 2 bases and J lost 1, with 12 bases in between. Germline assignment: CDR1 MNHNS and CDR2 SASEGT. CDR3 size: 15 residues.

The chain has TRBV9 and TRBJ1-3; weak D call: TRBD1 (5 bases). With 3 bases removed from V and 2 bases from J, the gap between germline ends came to 18 bases. Germline V gives CDR1 SGDLS, CDR2 YYNGEE. CDR3 length equals 17 residues. CDR3 nucleotides: TGTGCCAGCAGCGCGAGTCTTGGCAGGGAAGCTGGAAACACCATATATTTT. It is translated as CASSASLGREAGNTIYF.

The chain couples TRBV6-4 to TRBJ2-7; 10 bases fit TRBD2. Trimming took 3 bases from V and 0 from J; bases not matched to a gene: 2. The V gene's germline CDR1 is MRHNA and CDR2 SNTAGT. There are 15 residues in the CDR3. The CDR3 region is CASSESSGSSYEQYF. CDR3 nucleotides: TGTGCCAGCAGTGAATCTAGCGGGAGCTCCTACGAGCAGTACTTC.

The chain recombines TRBV5-1 with TRBJ2-2; 9 bases fit TRBD2. The CDR3 length is 16 residues. The V and J ends lost 4 bases and 5 bases, in that order; junction bases with no gene match: 9. CDR1 SGHRS and CDR2 YFSETQ come from the germline V gene. CDR3 sequence: CASSPRAGGLTGELFF. The CDR3 DNA reads as TGCGCCAGCAGCCCTAGAGCGGGAGGTCTGACCGGGGAGCTGTTTTTT.

The chain is built from TRBV5-1 and TRBJ2-5, with no clear D. The V end was cut by 2 bases, the J end by 1 base, with 6 bases between. Germline CDR1 reads SGHRS; CDR2 reads YFSETQ. The length of the CDR3 is 13 residues. CDR3 region: CASSFGLQETQYF. The CDR3 DNA reads TGCGCCAGCAGCTTCGGTCTCCAAGAGACCCAGTACTTC.

CDR3 nucleotide sequence: TGTGCCAGCAGTTTTGTTAGGTCTAATGAAAAACTGTTTTTT. Its protein is CASSFVRSNEKLFF. The chain combines TRBV28 with TRBJ1-4; no clear D gene. V lost 3 bases and J 3 bases, leaving 8 bases between the germline ends. Per germline, CDR1 MDHEN and CDR2 SYDVKM. CDR3 size: 14 residues. The full variable domain, its missing parts supplied by reference TRBV28 and TRBJ1-4, is DVKVTQSSRYLVKRTGEKVFLECVQDMDHENMFWYRQDPGLGLRLIYFSYDVKMKEKGDIPEGYSVSREKKERFSLILESASTNQTSMYLCASSFVRSNEKLFFGSGTQLSVL.